The 18 T cell receptor beta chains reported below all come from one sample, sequenced in a study of blood T cells in healthy people across ages. Alongside a J-beta primer mix, a sample-barcoded 5' primer served in a second PCR lasting 7 to 11 cycles. TCRdb processed the 5' RACE reads anew with MiXCR; each CDR3 protein has one entry. The sample includes roughly 930,000 distinct CDR3 sequences, about 48% of them seen just once. Sequencing input: blood. These receptors all come from a man aged 30 to 45 in good health.

V usage is TRBV5-1 and J usage is TRBJ2-5; no definite D call. Germline-derived CDR1 and CDR2 are SGHRS and YFSETQ. The ends were cut back, 0 bases at V and 3 bases at J, with 9 bases in the middle. The CDR3 has 14 amino acids. CDR3 DNA: TGCGCCAGCAGCTTGGGGGTCCGAAAAGAGACCCAGTACTTC. Translated: CASSLGVRKETQYF.

This clonotype was observed a few times. The chain recombines TRBV6-5 with TRBJ2-7; 7 bases are a match to TRBD1. This CDR3 comprises 14 residues. Germline V gene sequence: CDR1 MNHEY, CDR2 SVGAGI. V gave up 2 bases and J gave up 3 bases; unmatched junction bases: 4. CDR3 bases: TGTGCCAGCAGTTACGTGACAGGGAACTACGAGCAGTACTTC. Its protein product is CASSYVTGNYEQYF.

The gene calls are TRBV18 and TRBJ1-1; possible D gene TRBD1, 6 bases. Germline V lookup: CDR1 KGHSH, CDR2 LQKENI. The CDR3 extends over 16 amino acids. Trimming took 3 bases from V and 5 from J, leaving 19 bases between them. CDR3 sequence: CASSPQTGGSSTEAFF. The DNA for the CDR3 is TGTGCCAGCTCACCCCAAACCGGGGGCTCGAGTACTGAAGCTTTCTTT.

Comments on this clonotype: One end of the junction does not line up with germline, which may come from a read error. The gene calls are TRBV7-8 and TRBJ2-1; D is undetermined. CDR3 size: 15 residues. CDR1 is SGHVS and CDR2 is FQNEAQ in the germline V gene. As DNA, the CDR3 is TGTGCCAGTAGCTCCCCCCTTACCGTATACAATGAGCAGTTCTTC. It specifies CASSSPLTVYNEQFF.

The rearrangement links TRBV20-1 to TRBJ1-5; 7 bases map to TRBD1. The V and J ends lost 8 bases and 0 bases, in that order; junction bases with no gene match: 7. CDR3 size: 14 residues. Germline lookup yields CDR1 DFQATT and CDR2 SNEGSKA (reference sequence). This CDR3 reads CSYGTANSNQPQHF. In nucleotides, the CDR3 is TGCAGTTATGGGACAGCAAATAGCAATCAGCCCCAGCATTTT.

J is TRBJ2-5 and V is TRBV6-1; D ambiguous. The DNA end lines up better with TRBJ2-7; the J call may be wrong. This CDR3 contains 12 residues. Germline V gene sequence: CDR1 MNHNS, CDR2 SASEGT. The CDR3 DNA sequence: TGTGCCAGCAGTGAACGAGTCTACGAGCAGTACTTC. Its translation: CASSERVYEQYF.

This clonotype showed up just a few times. This chain connects TRBV20-1 to TRBJ1-5; TRBD1 matches 8 bases. With V trimmed by 4 bases and J by 3 bases, 5 bases remained unmatched. Germline V CDR1 and CDR2: DFQATT, SNEGSKA (reference sequence). This CDR3 spans 14 amino acids. The CDR3 DNA follows: TGCAGTGCTACCCGGACAGGGAACAATCAGCCCCAGCATTTT. Translation gives CSATRTGNNQPQHF.

This clonotype was seen only a few times. The chain couples TRBV5-1 to TRBJ1-2, with D unclear. This CDR3 comprises 11 residues. The V and J ends lost 5 bases and 5 bases respectively, with 7 bases between them. From germline, CDR1 is SGHRS and CDR2 YFSETQ. CDR3 nucleotides: TGCGCCAGCAGTGACACATATGGCTACACCTTC. Encoded protein: CASSDTYGYTF.

This clonotype appeared a few times. V gene TRBV14 combines with J gene TRBJ2-5, with 8 nucleotides matching TRBD2. V dropped 0 bases and J dropped 0; count of bases not matched to a gene: 3. Germline CDR1 reads SGHDN; CDR2 reads FVKESK. The CDR3 consists of 16 residues. CDR3 in amino acids: CASSQDSGTYQETQYF. The CDR3, as DNA: TGTGCCAGCAGCCAAGATAGCGGGACGTACCAAGAGACCCAGTACTTC.

A word on this clonotype: At one end, the junction sequence differs from germline, possibly due to a read error. V and J are TRBV7-8 and TRBJ1-5, with a possible D match to TRBD1 (6 bases). The CDR3 sequence is 16 residues long. Per germline, CDR1 SGHVS and CDR2 FQNEAQ. CDR3 residues: CASSLTPVGGDQPRHF. The CDR3 nucleotides read TGTGCCAGCAGCTTAACTCCCGTAGGGGGGGATCAGCCCCGGCATTTT.

The chain is built from TRBV7-2 and TRBJ2-3; D is undetermined. CDR3 length equals 13 residues. The germline CDR1 and CDR2 sequences are SGHTA and FQGNSA. V lost 5 bases and J 5 bases, leaving 11 bases between the germline ends. The CDR3 DNA reads as TGTGCCAGCAGCCTCTCGGGTATAGATACGCAGTATTTT. This codes for CASSLSGIDTQYF.

This clonotype was counted between two and nine times. This clone may be a read error of a much larger clone one base away. The chain has TRBV28 and TRBJ2-7, with D tentatively TRBD1 or TRBD2 (6 bases each). The V gene lost 6 bases and the J gene lost 3 bases, with 9 bases spanning the gap. The CDR3 is made up of 12 amino acids. The germline V gene has CDR1 MDHEN and CDR2 SYDVKM. CDR3 region: CASRAGHYEQYF. CDR3 in DNA: TGTGCCAGCAGGGCGGGACACTACGAGCAGTACTTC.

This clonotype has at least ten counts. V gene TRBV5-1 combines with J gene TRBJ2-3; D may be TRBD2 (6 bases). This CDR3 comprises 13 residues. Trimming took 6 bases from V and 0 from J, leaving 8 bases between them. Germline V gene sequence: CDR1 SGHRS, CDR2 YFSETQ. CDR3 loop: CASKGTSTDTQYF. CDR3 nucleotides: TGCGCCAGCAAGGGGACTAGCACAGATACGCAGTATTTT.

The CDR3 nucleotides read TGCAGTGTTTACGCCCCTAGCACAGATACGCAGTATTTT. Amino acid sequence: CSVYAPSTDTQYF. The rearrangement uses TRBV29-1 and TRBJ2-3; no clear D. CDR3 length: 13 amino acids. The V gene's germline CDR1 is SQVTM and CDR2 ANQGSEA.

This clonotype was seen more than once but under ten times. The chain is built from TRBV28 and TRBJ2-7; no clear D. The J call may be in error: the DNA end matches TRBJ2-4 better. The germline V gene has CDR1 MDHEN and CDR2 SYDVKM. This CDR3 comprises 11 residues. The CDR3 spells CASSFRDIQYF. The CDR3 nucleotides read TGTGCCAGCAGTTTTCGGGACATTCAGTACTTC.

This clonotype was seen more than once but under ten times. The rearrangement joins TRBV28 to TRBJ2-7, with D perhaps matching TRBD1 (5 bases). Germline-derived CDR1 and CDR2 are MDHEN and SYDVKM. The length of the CDR3 is 15 residues. Trimming shortened V by 3 bases and J by 3 bases, and 15 bases separated the two germline ends. The CDR3 DNA follows: TGTGCCAGCAGTTTCGCCCGGACAATTTTCTACGAGCAGTACTTC. It translates to CASSFARTIFYEQYF.

The V gene is TRBV6-1, the J gene TRBJ2-4; no clear D. TRBJ2-7 matches the DNA end more closely, so the J call is doubtful. The CDR3 covers 13 residues. Looked up from germline, CDR1 is MNHNS and CDR2 is SASEGT. The CDR3 loop reads CAAERGSEYEQYF. The CDR3 DNA reads as TGTGCCGCTGAAAGAGGTTCAGAGTACGAGCAGTACTTC.

Comments on this clonotype: One end of the junction fails to match germline, which may point to a read error. The CDR3 here is CVTSAQGKTEAFF. The CDR3 DNA follows: TGTGTCACCAGTGCGCAGGGGAAGACTGAAGCTTTCTTT. The J gene is TRBJ1-1, the V gene TRBV24-1; tentatively, D is TRBD1 (6 bases). The V gene's germline CDR1 is KGHDR and CDR2 SFDVKD. There are 13 residues in the CDR3.